The sequence of this TCR beta chain was determined in a study of blood T cell repertoires in COVID-19. Study-level information: Collection of acute and convalescent COVID-19 samples took place in the United States, Italy and Spain. Nucleic acid was either cDNA or gDNA, and it came from T cells, B-cell-depleted T cells, or PBMCs.

Original analysis: Reference gene primer amplification in the assay estimated nucleated cell counts. Sequenced by immunoSEQ multiplex PCR; TCRdb stores in-frame clones only, minus some. The V and J calls and clone size were taken over from that table, and D and trimming were inferred from the DNA. Of 200,000 to 300,000 clones in the sample, less than 90% were seen once. The germline CDR1 and CDR2 sequences are ENHRY and SYGVKD. V lost 11 bases and J lost 6; bases outside the gene matches: 12. The CDR3 sequence is 14 residues long. The chain uses TRBV10-3 and TRBJ2-1; 8 positions agree with TRBD1. This TCR came from a man aged 60-69 years who had recovered from COVID-19. The specimen was peripheral blood. The CDR3 bases are TGTGCCTCTGCAGCGGCAGGGGGCTCCAATGAGCAGTTCTTC. It is translated as CASAAAGGSNEQFF.